A single sample is the source of the 6 T cell receptor beta chains below, sequenced in a study of human T cells and chemical hapten exposure (dated by TCRdb to 2020 to 2022). The sample's time point, from its label and the paper: patch test 2, 6 weeks after DPC sensitization. According to the study, the label for this sample's treatment or condition signals: therapeutic diphenylcyclopropenone sensitization with weekly scalp DPC. The library came from RACE. The sample was run on a NextSeq 500. Starting from the raw public reads, TCRdb applied fastp trimming at Q25, assembled clones with MiXCR and retained in-frame beta chains. Each entry merges the rows of one CDR3 protein and shows their most common DNA and genes. The sample table records a few hundred thousand distinct CDR3 sequences; about 6% of these occur just once. 4.5% to 6% of the sample is held by the ten biggest clonotypes. Here the sequenced sample was whole blood, taken in connection with sensitization to the hapten diphenylcyclopropenone (DPC). Receptors were obtained from a woman between 18 and 29 years old with alopecia areata. Some clones in this sample may be carry-over from other donors' samples.

This clonotype was detected ten times or more. The chain is built from TRBV20-1 and TRBJ1-3; TRBD1 agrees at 7 bases. The CDR3 has 13 amino acids. V dropped 5 bases and J dropped 2; count of bases not matched to a gene: 3. Germline CDR1 reads DFQATT; CDR2 reads SNEGSKA (reference sequence). The CDR3 nucleotides are TGCAGTGCTCCCGACAGGGCTGGAAACACCATATATTTT. It codes for CSAPDRAGNTIYF.

The V call is TRBV7-2, the J call TRBJ1-5, with TRBD1 matching over 7 bases. Germline CDR1 and CDR2: SGHTA and FQGNSA. CDR3 length equals 15 residues. J gave up 4 bases and V 5 bases, and 8 bases lay outside the gene matches. The CDR3 DNA follows: TGTGCCAGCAGCATCTCCGGGACAGTAAATCAGCCCCAGCATTTT. Its protein is CASSISGTVNQPQHF.

The chain is built from TRBV27 and TRBJ2-5; D perhaps matches TRBD2 (6 bases). V lost 5 bases and J lost 4, with 14 bases in between. The CDR3 has 14 amino acids. From germline, CDR1 is MNHEY and CDR2 SMNVEV (reference sequence). The CDR3 loop reads CASSLNREAETQYF. DNA for the CDR3: TGTGCCAGCAGTCTTAATAGGGAGGCAGAGACCCAGTACTTC.

V usage is TRBV5-1 and J usage is TRBJ2-7; D is undetermined. The CDR3 has 14 residues. V was shortened by 0 bases and J by 3 bases, with 10 bases between the two germline ends. The germline V gene has CDR1 SGHRS and CDR2 YFSETQ. The CDR3 spells CASSLAGDSYEQYF. CDR3 bases: TGCGCCAGCAGCTTGGCAGGAGATAGCTACGAGCAGTACTTC.

This clonotype has ten or more counts. This chain links TRBV3-1 with TRBJ2-4; D gene uncertain. CDR1 and CDR2 (germline): LGHDT, YNNKEL (reference sequence). The CDR3 consists of 14 residues. Deletions cut 2 bases from V and 0 bases from J, with 5 bases between. CDR3: CASSQSGAKNIQYF. In DNA, the CDR3 is TGTGCCAGCAGCCAATCAGGAGCCAAAAACATTCAGTACTTC. The entire variable domain, with the rest obtained from reference TRBV3-1 and TRBJ2-4, is as follows: DTAVSQTPKYLVTQMGNDKSIKCEQNLGHDTMYWYKQDSKKFLKIMFSYNNKELIINETVPNRFSPKSPDKAHLNLHINSLELGDSAVYFCASSQSGAKNIQYFGAGTRLSVL.

This clonotype showed up just a few times. The V and J genes are TRBV6-2 or TRBV6-3 and TRBJ1-3; D perhaps matches TRBD1 (6 bases). The germline gives CDR1 MNHEY, CDR2 SVGEGT. The CDR3 has 13 residues. Trimming removed 8 bases from V and 1 base from J, with 9 bases in between. CDR3: CASAGQSGNTIYF. In nucleotides, the CDR3 is TGTGCCAGCGCTGGACAGTCTGGAAACACCATATATTTT.